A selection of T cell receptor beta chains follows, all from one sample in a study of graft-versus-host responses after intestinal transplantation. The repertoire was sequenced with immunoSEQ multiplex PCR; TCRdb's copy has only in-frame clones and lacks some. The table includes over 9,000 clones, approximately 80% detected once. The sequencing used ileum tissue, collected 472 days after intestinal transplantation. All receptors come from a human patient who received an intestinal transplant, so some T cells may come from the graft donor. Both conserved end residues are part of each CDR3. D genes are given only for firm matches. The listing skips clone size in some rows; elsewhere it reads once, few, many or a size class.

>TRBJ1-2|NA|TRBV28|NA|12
TGTGCCTTACGGGGAAACCACTATGGCTACACCTTC
CALRGNHYGYTF
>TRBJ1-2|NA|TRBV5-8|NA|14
TGTGCCAGCAGCTTGGGCTCTGGGGCAGGTGGCTACACCTTC
CASSLGSGAGGYTF
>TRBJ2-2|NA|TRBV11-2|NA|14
TGTGCCAGCAGCCCAAGGACAGTGGGCGGGGAGCTGTTTTTT
CASSPRTVGGELFF
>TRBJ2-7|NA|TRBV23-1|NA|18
TGCGCCAGCAGTCAAGGCGAGCGGCGATCTAATCCACTCTACGAGCAGTACTTC
CASSQGERRSNPLYEQYF
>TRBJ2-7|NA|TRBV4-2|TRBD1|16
TGTGCCAGCAGCCAAGATGGCCCGGACAGGGCTAACGAGCAGTACTTC
CASSQDGPDRANEQYF
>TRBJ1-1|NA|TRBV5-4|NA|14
TGTGCCAGCAGCTTTACTGCTGGGACACCCTCAGCTTTCTTT
CASSFTAGTPSAFF
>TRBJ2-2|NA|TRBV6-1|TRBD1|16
TGTGCCAGCAGTGAAAAATTGGGACAGGGCGCCGGGGAGCTGTTTTTT
CASSEKLGQGAGELFF
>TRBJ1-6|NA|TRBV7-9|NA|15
TGTGCCAGCAGCCCTCGGGACACCGTTCAATCACCCCTCCACTTT
CASSPRDTVQSPLHF
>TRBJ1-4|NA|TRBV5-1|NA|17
TGCGCCAGCATGCCCAACGGTCGTTTCGGGTATGAAGAAAAACTGTTTTTT
CASMPNGRFGYEEKLFF
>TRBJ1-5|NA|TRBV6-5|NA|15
TGTGCCAGCAGTCGGGGCGGGCGAAGCAATCAGCCCCAGCATTTT
CASSRGGRSNQPQHF
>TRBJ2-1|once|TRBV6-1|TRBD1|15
TGTGCCAGCAGTGAAGAGACAGGGGGCTACAATGAGCAGTTCTTC
CASSEETGGYNEQFF
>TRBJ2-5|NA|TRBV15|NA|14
TGTGCCACCAGCACCTTTGACCGCCAAGAGACCCAGTACTTC
CATSTFDRQETQYF
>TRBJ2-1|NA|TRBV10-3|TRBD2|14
TGTGCCACCCGGACTAGCGGGGGGACCAATGAGCAGTTCTTC
CATRTSGGTNEQFF
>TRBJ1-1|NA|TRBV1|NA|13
TGCACCAGCAGCCAAGGCCAGAACACTGAAGCTTTCTTT
CTSSQGQNTEAFF
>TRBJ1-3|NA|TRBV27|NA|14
TGTGCCAGCAGCCGAGGGGGGGGCGGAAACACCATATATTTT
CASSRGGGGNTIYF
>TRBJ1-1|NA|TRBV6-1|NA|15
TGTGCCAGCACCCGCCCAGGGTTGCTGAACACTGAAGCTTTCTTT
CASTRPGLLNTEAFF
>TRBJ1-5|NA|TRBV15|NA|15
TGTGCCACCAGCAGGGATGGGGGTGGGGATCAGCCCCAGCATTTT
CATSRDGGGDQPQHF